These 29 T cell receptor beta chains originate from one sample sequenced in a study of immune cell composition in non-small cell lung cancer. The protocol was immunoSEQ multiplex PCR, while the TCRdb copy is restricted to in-frame clones and leaves out a portion. The sample has 4,700 or so clones; approximately 77% are singletons. The normal lung sample lay at least 3 cm, and maximally far, from the tumour. The sample taken for sequencing was non-adjacent lung tissue. Receptor source: a human donor with non-small cell lung cancer.

J is TRBJ2-7 and V is TRBV20-1; D call uncertain. Germline V gene data show CDR1 as DFQATT and CDR2 as SNEGSKA (reference sequence). Deletions cut 3 bases from V and 6 bases from J, with 9 bases between. The CDR3 sequence is 11 residues long. The CDR3 coding sequence is TGCAGTGCTAGGCTAGTTTCCGAGCAGTACTTC. The encoded protein is CSARLVSEQYF.

The V call is TRBV12-5, the J call TRBJ2-3; D is perhaps TRBD1 (6 bases). CDR3 size: 17 residues. With 0 bases removed from V and 6 bases from J, the gap between germline ends came to 19 bases. The V gene's germline CDR1 is LGHNT and CDR2 FRNRAP. The CDR3 loop is CASGLVPPGQSMDTQYF. CDR3 DNA: TGTGCTAGTGGTTTGGTTCCCCCCGGACAGTCAATGGATACGCAGTATTTT.

The chain combines TRBV12-5 with TRBJ1-5; 9 bases match TRBD1. Germline lookup yields CDR1 LGHNT and CDR2 FRNRAP. This CDR3 has 13 residues. V lost 5 bases to trimming and J lost 6 bases; unmatched junction nucleotides: 2. This CDR3 reads CASGPGQGQPQHF. As DNA, the CDR3 is TGTGCTAGTGGTCCGGGACAGGGTCAGCCCCAGCATTTT.

This chain connects TRBV7-9 to TRBJ2-3; a weak D match, TRBD2 (6 bases). With 6 bases removed from V and 0 bases from J, the gap between germline ends came to 19 bases. The CDR3 spans 17 residues. Germline assignment: CDR1 SEHNR and CDR2 FQNEAQ (reference sequence). This CDR3 is CASRNSGNLFSTDTQYF. CDR3 coding DNA: TGTGCCAGCAGAAATAGCGGAAATTTATTTAGCACAGATACGCAGTATTTT.

Note on this clone: Other DNA sequences from this sample encode an identical CDR3 as well. The V and J genes are TRBV6-1 and TRBJ1-5; possible D gene TRBD1, 5 bases. V lost 5 bases to trimming and J lost 2 bases, with 13 bases between them. Germline V gives CDR1 MNHNS, CDR2 SASEGT. The CDR3 sequence is 15 residues long. CDR3 bases: TGTGCCAGCAGTTGGAGGGGTGAAGGCAATCAGCCCCAGCATTTT. Translated: CASSWRGEGNQPQHF.

CDR3 nucleotide sequence: TGTGCCAGCAGTGAAAACGGGAGGCCCATGGAGACCCAGTACTTC. Protein: CASSENGRPMETQYF. The rearrangement links TRBV6-1 to TRBJ2-5, with 7 bases matching TRBD2. This CDR3 has 15 residues. J gave up 5 bases and V 2 bases, and 8 bases lay outside the gene matches. Germline-derived CDR1 and CDR2 are MNHNS and SASEGT.

The CDR3 protein is CASSRQGAEETQYF. CDR3 nucleotide sequence: TGTGCCAGCAGCCGACAGGGGGCGGAAGAGACCCAGTACTTC. V is TRBV7-9 and J is TRBJ2-5, with 10 nucleotides matching TRBD1. In germline, CDR1 is SEHNR, CDR2 FQNEAQ (reference sequence). J lost 3 bases, V lost 5 bases, and 3 bases had no gene match. This CDR3 has 14 amino acids.

This clone has only a few counts. The chain is built from TRBV9 and TRBJ2-3; 9 positions agree with TRBD2. CDR1 and CDR2 (germline): SGDLS, YYNGEE. V dropped 4 bases and J dropped 5; count of bases not matched to a gene: 14. CDR3 size: 17 residues. CDR3 bases: TGTGCCAGCAGCCCCCTCCGCGGGGGGGAAGGGGGAGATACGCAGTATTTT. Its protein is CASSPLRGGEGGDTQYF.

This clone was observed a handful of times. This chain's CDR3 is CASSLSGSSYNEQFF. The CDR3 bases are TGTGCCAGCAGTTTGTCGGGGAGCTCCTACAATGAGCAGTTCTTC. V is TRBV28 and J is TRBJ2-1; D may be TRBD2 (5 bases). CDR1 is MDHEN and CDR2 is SYDVKM in the germline V gene. The CDR3 is made up of 15 amino acids. V was pared by 3 bases and J by 0 bases, with 9 bases between.

The CDR3 bases are TGTGCCAGCAGCTTAACGGGATGGAGGGGGCAGGGAGATACGCAGTATTTT. Its translation: CASSLTGWRGQGDTQYF. The rearrangement links TRBV7-3 to TRBJ2-3, with a possible D match to TRBD1 (7 bases). In germline, CDR1 is SGHTA, CDR2 FQGTGA. The V end was cut by 0 bases, the J end by 5 bases, with 18 bases between. This CDR3 contains 17 residues.

V usage is TRBV11-3 and J usage is TRBJ2-7; a weak D match, TRBD2 (6 bases). CDR3 length equals 15 residues. V gave up 3 bases and J gave up 3 bases, with 15 bases separating them. Germline CDR1 reads SGHNT; CDR2 reads YENEEA. The CDR3 DNA is TGTGCCAGCAGCTTCCGACCGACTAGGGACTACGAGCAGTACTTC. As protein: CASSFRPTRDYEQYF.

V usage is TRBV7-8 and J usage is TRBJ1-2; TRBD1 matches 8 bases. There are 14 residues in the CDR3. From germline, CDR1 is SGHVS and CDR2 FQNEAQ. Trimming cost V 5 bases and J 3 bases; bases outside gene matches: 5. CDR3 DNA sequence: TGTGCCAGCAGCCTACAGGGGGAGGACTATGGCTACACCTTC. Its protein is CASSLQGEDYGYTF.

This clone counts as medium-sized (0.01 to 0.1%). The CDR3 coding sequence is TGCGCCAGCAGCAAGACAGGGGGAAGTGGGAAAGCTTTCTTT. This translates into CASSKTGGSGKAFF. The V call is TRBV4-1, the J call TRBJ1-1; 9 nucleotides align to TRBD1. Per germline, CDR1 MGHRA and CDR2 YSYEKL. This CDR3 has 14 amino acids. The ends lost 5 bases at V and 9 bases at J; junction bases unmatched: 10.

This rearrangement joins TRBV7-6 to TRBJ2-1; D gene uncertain. Germline V lookup: CDR1 SGHVS, CDR2 FNYEAQ. V lost 1 base to trimming and J lost 5 bases, with 6 bases between them. The CDR3 length is 13 residues. The CDR3 protein is CASSLGANNEQFF. The CDR3 nucleotides are TGTGCCAGCAGCTTAGGGGCTAACAATGAGCAGTTCTTC.

The chain joins TRBV29-1 to TRBJ1-1, with D perhaps matching TRBD1 (6 bases). This CDR3 has 13 residues. The V end lost 5 bases, the J end lost 5 bases, and 15 bases lay between the germline ends. Per germline, CDR1 SQVTM and CDR2 ANQGSEA. DNA of the CDR3: TGCAGCGTTCTGATTTACAGGGAAACTGAAGCTTTCTTT. Its protein is CSVLIYRETEAFF.

This clone has just one count. The rearrangement joins TRBV15 to TRBJ2-1; perhaps TRBD1 as D (5 bases). Germline CDR1 reads LNHNV; CDR2 reads YYDKDF (reference sequence). V shed 3 bases and J shed 8 bases, with 14 bases lying between them. The CDR3 has 14 residues. DNA of the CDR3: TGTGCCACCAGCAGGGCCCTTAGGGGCCATGAGCAGTTCTTC. Its translation: CATSRALRGHEQFF.

This clone was observed a handful of times. The chain has TRBV5-4 and TRBJ2-1; the D gene is possibly TRBD1 (6 bases). This CDR3 has 14 residues. Trimming left V 3 bases short and J 5 bases short, with 12 bases between. Looked up from germline, CDR1 is SGHNT and CDR2 is YYREEE (reference sequence). Here the CDR3 DNA reads TGTGCCAGCAGCTCAGACAGGAGTGACAATGAGCAGTTCTTC. Its protein is CASSSDRSDNEQFF.

The V call is TRBV11-1, the J call TRBJ2-2; D is unclear. CDR1 is SGHAT and CDR2 is FQDESV in the germline V gene (reference sequence). CDR3 size: 12 residues. Trimming shortened V by 4 bases and J by 6 bases, and 6 bases separated the two germline ends. Written as DNA, the CDR3 is TGTGCCAGCAGCTCCAACTCCGGGGAGCTGTTTTTT. Translating it yields CASSSNSGELFF.

The chain carries TRBV11-2 and TRBJ2-3; 10 nucleotides agree with TRBD2. There are 16 residues in the CDR3. Germline V gene data show CDR1 as SGHAT and CDR2 as FQNNGV. J gave up 2 bases and V 1 base, and 3 bases lay outside the gene matches. The CDR3 nucleotides read TGTGCCAGCAGCTTAGGGACTAGCGGATACACAGATACGCAGTATTTT. Translating it yields CASSLGTSGYTDTQYF.

The genes are TRBV5-1 and TRBJ2-7, with 7 bases fitting TRBD1. V dropped 5 bases and J dropped 1; count of bases not matched to a gene: 3. The germline V gene has CDR1 SGHRS and CDR2 YFSETQ. The CDR3 has 13 residues. This CDR3 reads CASSSQGSYEQYF. The CDR3 DNA follows: TGCGCCAGCAGTTCACAGGGGTCCTACGAGCAGTACTTC.

The gene calls are TRBV18 and TRBJ1-4, with unresolved D. V dropped 2 bases and J dropped 6 bases, with 7 bases sitting between them. This CDR3 has 13 amino acids. CDR1 is KGHSH, CDR2 LQKENI, per germline. CDR3 in amino acids: CASSPSGYEKLFF. The CDR3 nucleotides read TGTGCCAGCTCACCAAGCGGGTATGAAAAACTGTTTTTT.

V is TRBV5-5 and J is TRBJ1-1; D remains ambiguous. Germline V CDR1 and CDR2: SGHKS, YYEKEE (reference sequence). V lost 1 base and J lost 7, with 11 bases in between. The CDR3 is made up of 13 amino acids. The DNA for the CDR3 is TGTGCCAGCAGCTTGAGAGGGTCAAATGAAGCTTTCTTT. This encodes CASSLRGSNEAFF.

This clone was counted between two and nine times. This rearrangement joins TRBV2 to TRBJ2-1; 10 bases agree with TRBD2. Germline V lookup: CDR1 SNHLY, CDR2 FYNNEI. The CDR3 is made up of 19 amino acids. V gave up 2 bases and J gave up 7 bases; unmatched junction bases: 17. The CDR3 protein is CASSERRLAGLLRRNEQFF. CDR3 bases: TGTGCCAGCAGTGAAAGGCGACTAGCGGGCCTCTTGAGACGGAATGAGCAGTTCTTC.

The gene calls are TRBV9 and TRBJ2-5, with 10 bases fitting TRBD1. Germline CDR1 reads SGDLS; CDR2 reads YYNGEE. Germline trimming cut 0 bases from V and 2 bases from J; bases unmatched to any gene: 4. This CDR3 has 16 residues. CDR3 bases: TGTGCCAGCAGCGTAGGGACAGGGGGATTACAAGAGACCCAGTACTTC. It translates to CASSVGTGGLQETQYF.

Judged by abundance, this clone is medium-sized. V is TRBV4-1 and J is TRBJ2-3, with D possibly TRBD2 on 6 matching bases. V dropped 0 bases and J dropped 1 base, with 8 bases sitting between them. CDR3 length: 15 residues. Germline V lookup: CDR1 MGHRA, CDR2 YSYEKL. CDR3 residues: CASSQEGLRTDTQYF. Here the CDR3 DNA reads TGCGCCAGCAGCCAAGAGGGACTGCGCACAGATACGCAGTATTTT.

The rearrangement links TRBV7-2 to TRBJ1-1; TRBD1 might be the D (5 bases). Trimming pared 2 bases from V and 5 bases from J, leaving 12 bases between. CDR1 and CDR2 (germline): SGHTA, FQGNSA. The CDR3 totals 14 residues. CDR3: CASSLSGERTEAFF. DNA for the CDR3: TGTGCCAGCAGCTTATCGGGGGAGAGGACTGAAGCTTTCTTT. The whole variable domain, remainder taken from reference TRBV7-2 and TRBJ1-1, is GAGVSQSPSNKVTEKGKDVELRCDPISGHTALYWYRQSLGQGLEFLIYFQGNSAPDKSGLPSDRFSAERTGGSVSTLTIQRTQQEDSAVYLCASSLSGERTEAFFGQGTRLTVV.

This clone was observed a handful of times. The rearrangement uses TRBV5-1 and TRBJ2-5; perhaps TRBD1 as D (5 bases). Trimming stripped 3 bases from V and 5 bases from J, with 14 bases between. CDR1 SGHRS and CDR2 YFSETQ come from the germline V gene. CDR3 length equals 14 residues. The CDR3 region is CASSSTAFGETQYF. The CDR3 DNA is TGCGCCAGCAGCTCGACAGCCTTTGGGGAGACCCAGTACTTC.

The V gene is TRBV4-1, the J gene TRBJ1-4; TRBD1 is a possible D gene (5 bases). The CDR3 length is 17 residues. V was clipped by 6 bases and J by 0 bases, with 17 bases between them. CDR1 is MGHRA and CDR2 is YSYEKL in the germline V gene. Here the CDR3 reads CASRRGWGRSTNEKLFF. The CDR3 DNA reads as TGCGCCAGCAGGCGGGGGTGGGGTAGGTCAACTAATGAAAAACTGTTTTTT.

CDR3 sequence reads: CAIKQGLEGNQPQHF. DNA of the CDR3: TGTGCCATCAAACAGGGTCTGGAGGGCAATCAGCCCCAGCATTTT. The gene calls are TRBV10-3 and TRBJ1-5; possibly TRBD1 for D (6 bases). Between the trimmed V and J ends, which lost 7 bases and 2 bases, there was a span of 15 bases. The germline V gene encodes CDR1 ENHRY and CDR2 SYGVKD. The CDR3 is 15 amino acids.